This T cell receptor (beta chain) was identified during a study of Ad26.COV2.S vaccination and SARS-CoV-2 variants. Study-level information: Recipients of Ad26.COV2.S got it intramuscularly, once or twice 56 days apart.

On this clone itself: The antigen is not known.

Study findings and constraints: Vaccine recipients showed a spike-specific TCR breadth that was higher than in placebo recipients. Marked by substantial breadth, spike-specific CD8+ and CD4+ T cell responses were reportedly seen after vaccination.

The CDR3 contains 15 residues. Trimming shortened V by 0 bases and J by 2 bases, and 10 bases separated the two germline ends. The germline V gene encodes CDR1 MNHEY and CDR2 SVGEGT. The treatment here: approximately 18 received Ad26.COV2.S at low or high dose, single or two shots; roughly five received placebo; per-sample allocation not given. On day 63 after the first injection, vaccine and placebo recipients gave samples. Participants' vaccine, an Ad26 vector, delivered Wuhan-strain SARS-CoV-2 spike. Sequencing was performed with immunoSEQ multiplex PCR; in TCRdb, only in-frame clones are kept and a portion is missing. The sample carries 300,000 to 350,000 clones, under 90% recorded once.

The rearrangement links TRBV6-2 or TRBV6-3 to TRBJ2-5; D uncertain. The TCR was taken from a person aged 18-60 years who received the Ad26.COV2.S COVID-19 vaccine or a placebo. The sample consisted of peripheral blood, taken in a trial of Ad26.COV2.S vaccine versus placebo. For the CDR3, the DNA is TGTGCCAGCAGTTACTCGATCAACTCGCAAGAGACCCAGTACTTC. Encoded protein: CASSYSINSQETQYF.